This TCR beta chain was found in a study of cytomegalovirus exposure and HLA in healthy donors. Study conclusions and caveats: HLA allele associations emerged for around 15,000 TCR beta sequences in a later analysis, at 0.05 false discovery rate. Rare TCR sequences predominated, though certain public TCRs were found in many donors.

Each donor's status was that of a healthy bone marrow donor. The PCR employed 60 Vbeta primers together with 13 Jbeta primers. Profiled with immunoSEQ multiplex PCR; TCRdb holds only in-frame clones, not every one. The data show around 150,000 clones, 75% seen once. About this clone: Its antigen is still unknown.

CDR1 and CDR2 from the germline V gene are PRHDT and FYEKMQ (reference sequence). The CDR3 covers 15 residues. Trimming at V came to 5 bases and at J to 1 base, leaving 4 bases not matched to a gene. The sequencing input was PBMCs. The chain uses TRBV13 and TRBJ1-3; 8 nucleotides agree with TRBD1. This TCR was recovered from a woman between 50 and 59 years old in good health and CMV-seropositive. The CDR3 reads CASSPGQESGNTIYF. Here the CDR3 DNA reads TGTGCCAGCAGCCCGGGACAGGAGTCTGGAAACACCATATATTTT.